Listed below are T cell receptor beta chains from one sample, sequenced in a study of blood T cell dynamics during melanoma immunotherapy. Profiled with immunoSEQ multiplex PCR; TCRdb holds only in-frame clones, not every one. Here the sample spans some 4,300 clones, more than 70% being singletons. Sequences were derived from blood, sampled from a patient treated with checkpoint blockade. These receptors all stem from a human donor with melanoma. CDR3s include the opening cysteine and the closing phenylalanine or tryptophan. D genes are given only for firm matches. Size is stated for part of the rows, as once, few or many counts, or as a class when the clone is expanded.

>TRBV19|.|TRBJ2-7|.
CASSTHAREYEQYF
TGTGCCAGTAGTACCCACGCGAGGGAATACGAGCAGTACTTC
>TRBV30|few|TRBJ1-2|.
CAWSRDRPYGYTF
TGTGCCTGGAGCCGGGACCGACCTTATGGCTACACCTTC
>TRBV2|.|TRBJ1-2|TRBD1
CASSDRGRLTGYTF
TGTGCCAGCAGTGACAGGGGGCGCTTAACCGGCTACACCTTC
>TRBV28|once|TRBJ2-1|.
CASTTSDSSPNEQFF
TGTGCCAGCACCACCTCCGACTCTTCCCCCAATGAGCAGTTCTTC
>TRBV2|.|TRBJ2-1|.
CASKGSEGWAVNEQFF
TGTGCCAGCAAGGGAAGCGAGGGGTGGGCAGTCAATGAGCAGTTCTTC
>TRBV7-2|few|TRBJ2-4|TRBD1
CASSQGTGRNIQYF
TGTGCCAGCAGCCAGGGGACAGGCAGAAACATTCAGTACTTC
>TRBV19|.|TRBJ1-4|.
CASSIGSGTQTGEKLFF
TGTGCCAGTAGTATAGGCTCCGGGACACAAACGGGTGAAAAACTGTTTTTT
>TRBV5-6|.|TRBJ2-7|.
CASSFMAPEQYF
TGTGCCAGCAGCTTTATGGCTCCCGAGCAGTACTTC
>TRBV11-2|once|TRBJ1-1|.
CASSLVLVGANTEAFF
TGTGCCAGCAGCTTAGTGTTGGTAGGGGCGAACACTGAAGCTTTCTTT
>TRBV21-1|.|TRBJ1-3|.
CASSKEWGVLSGNTIYF
TGTGCCAGCAGCAAGGAATGGGGGGTCCTCTCTGGAAACACCATATATTTT